This entry describes one T cell receptor beta chain. Antigen specificity is unknown. V was cut by 5 bases and J by 6 bases, with 17 bases left in between. Germline CDR1 SGHRS, CDR2 YFSETQ. The CDR3 totals 14 residues. These data come from a study of CD4 T cells in relation to SARS-CoV-2 and coronaviruses. About the study: A couple of subjects were Hispanic; patients were 7 or 8 males and a few females.

Libraries were prepared by immunoSEQ multiplex PCR; TCRdb keeps only in-frame clonotypes and omits some of them. The table lists some 45,000 clones, 82% of them singletons, with approximately 1.5% in the top ten. This TCR was recovered from an adult with COVID-19. The specimen was naive CD4+ T cells from PBMCs, cultured in vitro. Subset indicated: naive CD4+ T cells isolated by negative enrichment. The chain employs TRBV5-1 and TRBJ1-2, with a possible D match to TRBD1 (5 bases). CDR3 loop: CASRGETRYHGYTF. CDR3 bases: TGCGCCAGCAGGGGGGAGACGCGTTATCATGGCTACACCTTC.